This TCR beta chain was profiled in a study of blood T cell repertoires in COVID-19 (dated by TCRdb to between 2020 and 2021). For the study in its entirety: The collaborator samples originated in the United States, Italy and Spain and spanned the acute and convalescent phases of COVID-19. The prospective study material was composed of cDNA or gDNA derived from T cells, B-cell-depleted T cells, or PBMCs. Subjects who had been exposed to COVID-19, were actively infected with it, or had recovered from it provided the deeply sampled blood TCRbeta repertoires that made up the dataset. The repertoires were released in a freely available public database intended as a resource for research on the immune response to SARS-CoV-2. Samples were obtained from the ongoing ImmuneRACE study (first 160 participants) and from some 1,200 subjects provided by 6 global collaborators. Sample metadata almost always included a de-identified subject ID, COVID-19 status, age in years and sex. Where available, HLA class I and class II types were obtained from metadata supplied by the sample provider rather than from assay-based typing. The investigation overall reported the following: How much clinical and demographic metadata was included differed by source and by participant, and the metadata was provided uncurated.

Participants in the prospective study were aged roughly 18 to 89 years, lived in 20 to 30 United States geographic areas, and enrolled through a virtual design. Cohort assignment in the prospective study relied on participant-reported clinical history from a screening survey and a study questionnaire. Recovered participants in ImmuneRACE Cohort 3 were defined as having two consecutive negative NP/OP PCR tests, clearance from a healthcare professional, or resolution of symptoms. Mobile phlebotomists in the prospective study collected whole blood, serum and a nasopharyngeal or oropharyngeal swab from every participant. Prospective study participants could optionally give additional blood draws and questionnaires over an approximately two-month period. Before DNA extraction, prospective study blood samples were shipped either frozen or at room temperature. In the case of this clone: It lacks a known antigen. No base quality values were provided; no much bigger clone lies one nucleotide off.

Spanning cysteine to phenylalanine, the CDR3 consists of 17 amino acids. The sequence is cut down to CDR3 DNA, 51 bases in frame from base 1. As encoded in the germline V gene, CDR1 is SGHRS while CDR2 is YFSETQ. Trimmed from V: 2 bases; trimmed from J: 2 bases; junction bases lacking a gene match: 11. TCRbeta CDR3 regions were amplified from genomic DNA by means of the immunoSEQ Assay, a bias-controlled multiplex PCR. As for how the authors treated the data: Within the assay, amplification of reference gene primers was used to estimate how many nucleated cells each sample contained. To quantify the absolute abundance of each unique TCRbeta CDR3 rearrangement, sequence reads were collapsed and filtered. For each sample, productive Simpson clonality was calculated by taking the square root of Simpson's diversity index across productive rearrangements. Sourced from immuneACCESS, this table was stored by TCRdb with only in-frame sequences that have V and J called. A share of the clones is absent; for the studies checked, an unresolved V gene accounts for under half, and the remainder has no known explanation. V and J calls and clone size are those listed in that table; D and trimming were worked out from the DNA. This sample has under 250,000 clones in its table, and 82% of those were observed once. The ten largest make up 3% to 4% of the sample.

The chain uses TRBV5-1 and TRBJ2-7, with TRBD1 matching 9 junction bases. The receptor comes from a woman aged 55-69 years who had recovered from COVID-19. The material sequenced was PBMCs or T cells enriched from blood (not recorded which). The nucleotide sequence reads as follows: TGCGCCAGCAGCTTCGACCCGGGACAGGGATCTACCTACGAGCAGTACTTC. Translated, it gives CASSFDPGQGSTYEQYF.